This T cell receptor beta chain was captured by sequencing in a study of blood T cell repertoires in COVID-19. At the level of the study: Collection of acute and convalescent COVID-19 samples took place in the United States, Italy and Spain.

The age range of participants was about 18 to 100 years, with residence in roughly 25 US areas. Clones were sequenced by immunoSEQ multiplex PCR, and TCRdb holds only the in-frame ones, with some missing. The repertoire holds approximately 100,000 clones, 80% to 90% seen once, with less than 3.5% in the top ten. The CDR3 has 15 amino acids. V shed 4 bases, J shed 11 bases, and the junction held 14 bases outside the gene matches. Germline CDR1 and CDR2: LGHDT and YNNKEL (reference sequence). The chain recombines TRBV3-1 (or the pseudogene TRBV3-2) with TRBJ1-1, with 9 bases fitting TRBD1. The specimen sequenced was PBMCs or T cells enriched from blood (not recorded which). The clonotype comes from a woman between 45 and 65 years old who had recovered from COVID-19. CDR3 nucleotide sequence: TGTGCCAGCAGCCCACGGGACAGGGCTGTCAGGTCGGCTTTCTTT. This sequence encodes CASSPRDRAVRSAFF.